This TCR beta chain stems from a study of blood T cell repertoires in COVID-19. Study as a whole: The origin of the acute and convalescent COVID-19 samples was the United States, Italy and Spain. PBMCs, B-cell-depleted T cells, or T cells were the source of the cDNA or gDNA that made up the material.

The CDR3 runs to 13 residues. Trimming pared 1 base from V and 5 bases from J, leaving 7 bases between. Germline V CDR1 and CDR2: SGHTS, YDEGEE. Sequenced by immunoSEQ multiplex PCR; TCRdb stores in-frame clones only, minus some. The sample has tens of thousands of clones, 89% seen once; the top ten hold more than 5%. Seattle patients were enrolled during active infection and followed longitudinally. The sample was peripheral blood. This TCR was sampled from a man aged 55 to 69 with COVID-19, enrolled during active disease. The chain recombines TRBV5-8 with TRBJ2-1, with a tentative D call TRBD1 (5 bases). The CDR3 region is CASSLNRNNEQFF. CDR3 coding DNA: TGTGCCAGCAGCTTGAACAGGAACAATGAGCAGTTCTTC.